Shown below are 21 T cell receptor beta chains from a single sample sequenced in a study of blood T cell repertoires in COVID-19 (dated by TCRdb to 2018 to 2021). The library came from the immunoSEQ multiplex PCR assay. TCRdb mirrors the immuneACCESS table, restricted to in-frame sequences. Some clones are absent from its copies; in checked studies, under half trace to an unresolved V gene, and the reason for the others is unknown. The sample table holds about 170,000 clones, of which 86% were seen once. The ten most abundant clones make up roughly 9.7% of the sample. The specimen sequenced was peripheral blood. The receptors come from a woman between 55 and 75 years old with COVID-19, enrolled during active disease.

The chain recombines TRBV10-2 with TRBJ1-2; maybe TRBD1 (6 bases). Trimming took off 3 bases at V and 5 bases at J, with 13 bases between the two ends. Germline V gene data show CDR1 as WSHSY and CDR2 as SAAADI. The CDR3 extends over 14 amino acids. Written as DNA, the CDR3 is TGCGCCAGCAGTGAAGGGGGTGGACGTTATGGCTACACCTTC. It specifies CASSEGGGRYGYTF.

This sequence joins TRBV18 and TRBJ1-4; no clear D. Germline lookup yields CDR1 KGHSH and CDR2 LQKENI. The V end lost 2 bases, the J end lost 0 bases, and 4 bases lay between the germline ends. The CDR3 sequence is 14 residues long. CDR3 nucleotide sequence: TGTGCCAGCTCACCATCCGCAACTAATGAAAAACTGTTTTTT. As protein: CASSPSATNEKLFF.

CDR3 sequence reads: CASSLGVQGTHYGYTF. The CDR3 nucleotides are TGTGCCAGCAGCTTAGGGGTCCAGGGGACACACTATGGCTACACCTTC. This sequence joins TRBV11-2 and TRBJ1-2, with D possibly TRBD1 on 6 matching bases. V was cut by 1 base and J by 3 bases, with 15 bases left in between. Per germline, CDR1 SGHAT and CDR2 FQNNGV. The CDR3 length is 16 residues.

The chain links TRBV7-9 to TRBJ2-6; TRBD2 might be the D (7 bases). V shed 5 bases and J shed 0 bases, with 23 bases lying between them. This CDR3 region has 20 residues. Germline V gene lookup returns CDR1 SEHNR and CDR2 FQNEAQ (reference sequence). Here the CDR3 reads CASSNHWEGGSLSGANVLTF. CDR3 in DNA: TGTGCCAGCAGCAATCATTGGGAGGGGGGATCCCTCTCTGGGGCCAACGTCCTGACTTTC.

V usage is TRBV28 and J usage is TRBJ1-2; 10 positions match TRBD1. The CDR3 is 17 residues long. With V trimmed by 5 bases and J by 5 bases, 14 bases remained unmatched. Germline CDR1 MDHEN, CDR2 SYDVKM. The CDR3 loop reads CASSNLLGQGEPYGYTF. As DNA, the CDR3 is TGTGCCAGCAGTAACCTCCTAGGACAGGGGGAACCGTATGGCTACACCTTC.

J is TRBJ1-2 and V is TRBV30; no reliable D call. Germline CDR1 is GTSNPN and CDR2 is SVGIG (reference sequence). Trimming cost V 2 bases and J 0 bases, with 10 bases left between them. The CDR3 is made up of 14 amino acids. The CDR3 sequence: CAWSYSHANYGYTF. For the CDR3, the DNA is TGTGCCTGGAGTTACAGCCATGCTAACTATGGCTACACCTTC.

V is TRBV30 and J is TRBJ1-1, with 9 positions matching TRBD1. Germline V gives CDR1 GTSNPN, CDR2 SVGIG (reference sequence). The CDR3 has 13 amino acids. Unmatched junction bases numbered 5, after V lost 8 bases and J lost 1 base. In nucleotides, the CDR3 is TGTGCCAGCTCGGGACAGGGGAACACTGAAGCTTTCTTT. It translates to CASSGQGNTEAFF.

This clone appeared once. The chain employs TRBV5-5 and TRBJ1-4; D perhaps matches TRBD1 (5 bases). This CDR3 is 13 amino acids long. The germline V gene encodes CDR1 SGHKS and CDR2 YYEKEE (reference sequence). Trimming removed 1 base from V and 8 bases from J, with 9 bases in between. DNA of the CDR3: TGTGCCAGCAGCTTGTTGCGGGGCGAAAAACTGTTTTTT. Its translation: CASSLLRGEKLFF.

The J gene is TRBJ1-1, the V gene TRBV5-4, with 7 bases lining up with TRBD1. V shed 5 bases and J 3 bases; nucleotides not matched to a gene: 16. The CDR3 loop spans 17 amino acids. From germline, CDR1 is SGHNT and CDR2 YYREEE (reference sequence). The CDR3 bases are TGTGCCAGCAGGGGGGGTACAGGGGCTGGGGGCGACACTGAAGCTTTCTTT. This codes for CASRGGTGAGGDTEAFF.

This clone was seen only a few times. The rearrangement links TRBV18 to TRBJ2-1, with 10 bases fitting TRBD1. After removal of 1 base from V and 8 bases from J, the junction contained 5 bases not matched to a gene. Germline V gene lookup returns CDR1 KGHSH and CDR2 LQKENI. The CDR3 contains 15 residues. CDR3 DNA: TGTGCCAGCTCACCACGACAGGGGGCTTCAGATGAGCAGTTCTTC. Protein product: CASSPRQGASDEQFF.

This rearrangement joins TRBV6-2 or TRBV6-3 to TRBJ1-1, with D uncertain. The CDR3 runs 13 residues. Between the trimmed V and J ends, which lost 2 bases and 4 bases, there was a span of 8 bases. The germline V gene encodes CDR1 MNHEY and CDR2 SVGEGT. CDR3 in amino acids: CASSYVRGTEAFF. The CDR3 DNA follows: TGTGCCAGCAGTTACGTCCGGGGCACTGAAGCTTTCTTT.

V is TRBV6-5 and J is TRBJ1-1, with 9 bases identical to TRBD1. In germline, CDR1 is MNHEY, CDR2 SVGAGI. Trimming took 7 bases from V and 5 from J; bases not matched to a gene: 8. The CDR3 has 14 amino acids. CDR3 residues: CASTLDRGWTEAFF. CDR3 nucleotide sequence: TGTGCCAGCACCCTAGACAGGGGGTGGACTGAAGCTTTCTTT.

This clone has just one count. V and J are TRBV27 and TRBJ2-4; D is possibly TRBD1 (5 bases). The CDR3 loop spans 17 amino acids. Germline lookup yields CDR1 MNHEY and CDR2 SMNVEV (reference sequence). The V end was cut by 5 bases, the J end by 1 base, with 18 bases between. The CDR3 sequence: CASSPPRGAVAKNIQYF. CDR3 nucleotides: TGTGCCAGCAGTCCCCCACGTGGGGCGGTCGCCAAAAACATTCAGTACTTC.

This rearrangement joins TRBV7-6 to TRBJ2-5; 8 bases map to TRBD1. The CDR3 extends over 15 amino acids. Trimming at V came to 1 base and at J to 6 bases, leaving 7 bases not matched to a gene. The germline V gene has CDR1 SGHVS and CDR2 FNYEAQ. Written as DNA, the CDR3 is TGTGCCAGCAGCTTAGGCGGACAGGGTAGCCAGACCCAGTACTTC. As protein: CASSLGGQGSQTQYF.

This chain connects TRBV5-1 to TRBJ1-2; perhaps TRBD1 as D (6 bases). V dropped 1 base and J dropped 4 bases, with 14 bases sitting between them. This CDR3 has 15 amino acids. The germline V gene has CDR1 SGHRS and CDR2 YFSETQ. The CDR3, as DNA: TGCGCCAGCAGCTTGAGGGGGGGACTTGGCTATGGCTACACCTTC. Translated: CASSLRGGLGYGYTF.

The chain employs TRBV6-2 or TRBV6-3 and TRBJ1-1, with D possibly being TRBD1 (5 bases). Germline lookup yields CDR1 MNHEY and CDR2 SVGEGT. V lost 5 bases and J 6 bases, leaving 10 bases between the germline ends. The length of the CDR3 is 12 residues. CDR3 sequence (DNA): TGTGCCAGCAGTCGGGGGAGGCCTGAAGCTTTCTTT. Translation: CASSRGRPEAFF.

The CDR3 nucleotides are TGTGCCAGCAGCGTAGAACAGACAAACACTGAAGCTTTCTTT. Encoded protein: CASSVEQTNTEAFF. The chain links TRBV9 to TRBJ1-1; D is unresolved. Germline V lookup: CDR1 SGDLS, CDR2 YYNGEE. The CDR3 totals 14 residues. V was pared by 0 bases and J by 2 bases, with 8 bases between.

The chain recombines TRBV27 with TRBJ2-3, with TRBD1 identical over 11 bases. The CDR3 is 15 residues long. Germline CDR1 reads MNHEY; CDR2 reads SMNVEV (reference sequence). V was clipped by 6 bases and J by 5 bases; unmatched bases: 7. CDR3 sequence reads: CASRRGTGGGDTQYF. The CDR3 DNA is TGTGCCAGCAGAAGGGGGACAGGGGGTGGAGATACGCAGTATTTT.

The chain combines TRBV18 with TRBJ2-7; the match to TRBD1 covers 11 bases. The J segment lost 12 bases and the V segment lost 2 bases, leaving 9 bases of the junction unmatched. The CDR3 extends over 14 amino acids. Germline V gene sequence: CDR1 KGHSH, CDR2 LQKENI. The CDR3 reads CASSPIPGQGVPYF. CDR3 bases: TGTGCCAGCTCACCAATTCCGGGACAGGGGGTTCCGTACTTC.

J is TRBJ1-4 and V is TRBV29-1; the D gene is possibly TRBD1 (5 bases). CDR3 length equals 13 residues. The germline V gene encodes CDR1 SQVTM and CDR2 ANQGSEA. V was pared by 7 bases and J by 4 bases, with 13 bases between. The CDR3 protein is CSAQRQFNEKLFF. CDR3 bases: TGCAGCGCACAGAGACAGTTTAATGAAAAACTGTTTTTT.

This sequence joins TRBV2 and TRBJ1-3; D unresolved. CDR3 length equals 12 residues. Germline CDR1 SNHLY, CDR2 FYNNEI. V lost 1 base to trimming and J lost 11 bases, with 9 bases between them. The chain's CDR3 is CASSEGRPAIYF. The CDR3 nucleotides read TGTGCCAGCAGTGAAGGCAGGCCGGCCATATATTTT. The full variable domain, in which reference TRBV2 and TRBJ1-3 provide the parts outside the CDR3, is EPEVTQTPSHQVTQMGQEVILRCVPISNHLYFYWYRQILGQKVEFLVSFYNNEISEKSEIFDDQFSVERPDGSNFTLKIRSTKLEDSAMYFCASSEGRPAIYFGEGSWLTVV.